The subject of this entry is one T cell receptor (beta chain). Its antigen is not identified. The data belong to a study of cytotoxic CD8 clonotypes in ibrutinib-treated CLL. Sequencing used immunoSEQ multiplex PCR; TCRdb keeps in-frame clones, though not all of them. The repertoire consists of fewer than 25,000 clones, with 70% to 80% occurring once and the leading ten covering under 30%. V was pared by 3 bases and J by 7 bases, with 16 bases between. Germline lookup yields CDR1 SNHLY and CDR2 FYNNEI. This CDR3 comprises 15 residues. Study results and limitations: Increased clonality at ibrutinib response gave way to a return toward baseline at progression.

The TCR was taken from a human donor with chronic lymphocytic leukemia. This specimen was PBMCs, taken before ibrutinib treatment. This chain uses TRBV2 with TRBJ2-1, with D perhaps given as TRBD1 or TRBD2 (6 bases each). The CDR3, as DNA: TGTGCCAGCAGTGAGTGGGTTACAGGGACTAATGAGCAGTTCTTC. Translation: CASSEWVTGTNEQFF.